The clone carrying this T cell receptor (beta chain) was seen more than once but under ten times. No antigen is known for it. The CDR3 has 14 residues. The ends were cut back, 3 bases at V and 4 bases at J, with 12 bases in the middle. Germline-derived CDR1 and CDR2 are LNHDA and SQIVND (reference sequence). Profiling relied on immunoSEQ multiplex PCR, and the TCRdb table lists in-frame clones only, not all of them. This table has 65,000 to 70,000 clones, 80% appearing once. This sample was taken from a study of OX40 agonist ivuxolimab in advanced cancers. Whole-study results and caveats: The CD4+ and CD8+ T cells in the blood had expanded clonally by week 6 at 0.1 to 3.0 mg/kg.

The chain carries TRBV19 and TRBJ1-1; D remains ambiguous. The clonotype comes from an adult with an advanced solid tumor such as melanoma, head and neck, liver or kidney cancer. The sequences come from CD4+ or CD8+ T cells sorted from blood, collected in a trial of the OX40 agonist ivuxolimab. DNA of the CDR3: TGTGCCAGTAGTATCGGAGGGTTTGGCACTGAAGCTTTCTTT. Translating gives CASSIGGFGTEAFF.